These 28 T cell receptor beta chains were all obtained from the same sample, sequenced in a study of blood T cell repertoires in COVID-19. Using immunoSEQ multiplex PCR, the repertoire was profiled, and TCRdb retains in-frame clones only, with some absent. The table lists over 300,000 clones, approximately 88% of them singletons. The sample comprised peripheral blood. The receptors stem from a man younger than 30 who had recovered from COVID-19.

The rearrangement links TRBV7-8 to TRBJ1-3, with TRBD1 as a possible D gene (6 bases). The CDR3 runs to 16 residues. CDR1 is SGHVS and CDR2 is FQNEAQ in the germline V gene. Trimming shortened V by 5 bases and J by 0 bases, and 14 bases separated the two germline ends. The CDR3 spells CASSPARDNSGNTIYF. CDR3 in DNA: TGTGCCAGCAGCCCTGCCCGGGACAACTCTGGAAACACCATATATTTT.

This chain links TRBV20-1 with TRBJ2-7; D not certain. This CDR3 has 11 amino acids. V gave up 6 bases and J gave up 4 bases, with 10 bases separating them. CDR1 and CDR2 from the germline V gene are DFQATT and SNEGSKA (reference sequence). In DNA form, the CDR3 reads TGCAGTGCGTCCAGTGAATACGAGCAGTACTTC. It codes for CSASSEYEQYF.

In this sample, this clone turned up a few times. The chain carries TRBV27 and TRBJ2-5; possibly TRBD2 for D (7 bases). The CDR3 sequence is 13 residues long. Trimming shortened V by 4 bases and J by 9 bases, and 15 bases separated the two germline ends. CDR1 MNHEY and CDR2 SMNVEV come from the germline V gene (reference sequence). CDR3 in DNA: TGTGCCAGCAGTTCCGGGCGGGGGCGTTCCCAGTACTTC. Translating it yields CASSSGRGRSQYF.

J is TRBJ2-2 and V is TRBV7-2, with D possibly TRBD2 on 6 matching bases. This CDR3 spans 13 amino acids. From germline, CDR1 is SGHTA and CDR2 FQGNSA. V lost 1 base, J lost 6 bases, and 6 bases lay in between. The CDR3 region is CASSLGLAGELFF. The CDR3 region has the DNA TGTGCCAGCAGCTTAGGACTAGCCGGGGAGCTGTTTTTT.

This sequence joins TRBV5-4 and TRBJ2-7; 9 positions agree with TRBD1. V was clipped by 4 bases and J by 0 bases; unmatched bases: 8. The germline V gene has CDR1 SGHNT and CDR2 YYREEE (reference sequence). The CDR3 extends over 16 amino acids. CDR3 protein: CASSGTGTGISYEQYF. The CDR3 region has the DNA TGTGCCAGCAGCGGAACCGGGACAGGGATCTCCTACGAGCAGTACTTC. Full variable domain (rest looked up from reference TRBV5-4 and TRBJ2-7): ETGVTQSPTHLIKTRGQQVTLRCSSQSGHNTVSWYQQALGQGPQFIFQYYREEENGRGNFPPRFSGLQFPNYSSELNVNALELDDSALYLCASSGTGTGISYEQYFGPGTRLTVT.

The chain uses TRBV30 and TRBJ2-7; 9 nucleotides agree with TRBD2. With V trimmed by 3 bases and J by 1 base, 7 bases remained unmatched. Germline values: CDR1 GTSNPN, CDR2 SVGIG (reference sequence). This CDR3 is 15 amino acids long. Here the CDR3 reads CAWRLSGRGSYEQYF. The CDR3 DNA follows: TGTGCCTGGAGACTTAGCGGGAGAGGGTCCTACGAGCAGTACTTC.

This clone was seen a few times. The chain has TRBV5-6 and TRBJ1-3, with D perhaps matching TRBD1 (6 bases). The germline CDR1 and CDR2 sequences are SGHDT and YYEEEE. The CDR3 loop spans 14 amino acids. V lost 5 bases, J lost 2 bases, and 11 bases lay in between. As DNA, the CDR3 is TGTGCCAGCAGTTCGACAGGCGCTGGAAACACCATATATTTT. Amino acid sequence: CASSSTGAGNTIYF.

As regards this clone: The sample contains more than one DNA sequence encoding this CDR3. The V and J genes are TRBV7-2 and TRBJ1-1, with D tentatively TRBD1 (5 bases). The CDR3 sequence is 13 residues long. Germline CDR1 and CDR2: SGHTA and FQGNSA. V was cut by 6 bases and J by 1 base, with 9 bases left in between. CDR3 coding DNA: TGTGCCAGCAGTTCTGACAGGAACACTGAAGCTTTCTTT. Protein sequence: CASSSDRNTEAFF.

The chain employs TRBV7-9 and TRBJ2-1; the match to TRBD2 covers 10 bases. The CDR3 covers 15 residues. Germline CDR1 and CDR2: SEHNR and FQNEAQ (reference sequence). V dropped 5 bases and J dropped 5; count of bases not matched to a gene: 6. CDR3 DNA sequence: TGTGCCAGCAGCGAGTGGACTAGCGGCGACAATGAGCAGTTCTTC. Encoded protein: CASSEWTSGDNEQFF.

This clone was detected only once. The chain uses TRBV9 and TRBJ1-2; D not certain. The V end was cut by 1 base, the J end by 4 bases, with 8 bases between. CDR1 and CDR2 (germline): SGDLS, YYNGEE. The CDR3 is 13 amino acids. The CDR3 region is CASSVITGYGYTF. The CDR3 nucleotides read TGTGCCAGCAGCGTAATTACGGGCTATGGCTACACCTTC.

This chain joins TRBV7-9 and TRBJ2-4, with 12 bases aligning to TRBD1. CDR3 size: 19 residues. The germline gives CDR1 SEHNR, CDR2 FQNEAQ (reference sequence). V was pared by 1 base and J by 0 bases, with 7 bases of the junction left unmatched. The CDR3 coding sequence is TGTGCCAGCAGCTTAGTACGGGACAGGGGGCGTTTAGCCAAAAACATTCAGTACTTC. Its protein is CASSLVRDRGRLAKNIQYF.

J is TRBJ1-2 and V is TRBV30; 8 bases fit TRBD1. Germline V lookup: CDR1 GTSNPN, CDR2 SVGIG (reference sequence). The V gene end was trimmed by 5 bases and the J gene end by 4 bases; junction bases not matched to a gene: 6. This CDR3 has 13 residues. The CDR3 bases are TGTGCCTGGGCAGGGGGCGCAGCCTATGGCTACACCTTC. Protein product: CAWAGGAAYGYTF.

The rearrangement links TRBV7-2 to TRBJ2-3; unclear D gene. CDR3 length: 13 residues. Germline CDR1 SGHTA, CDR2 FQGNSA. V lost 3 bases and J lost 4, with 8 bases in between. The CDR3 here is CASSFLEADTQYF. The CDR3 nucleotides are TGTGCCAGCAGCTTTCTAGAGGCAGATACGCAGTATTTT.

This clone was recorded many times. V is TRBV18 and J is TRBJ2-7; perhaps TRBD1 as D (5 bases). The V and J ends lost 6 bases and 2 bases respectively, with 14 bases between them. CDR1 KGHSH and CDR2 LQKENI come from the germline V gene. The CDR3 extends over 14 amino acids. The chain's CDR3 is CASSLGAQTYEQYF. The CDR3 DNA is TGTGCCAGCTCCTTAGGGGCGCAGACCTACGAGCAGTACTTC.

The chain is built from TRBV9 and TRBJ2-2; D may be TRBD1 (5 bases). The CDR3 has 15 residues. V was clipped by 1 base and J by 1 base, with 8 bases between them. From germline, CDR1 is SGDLS and CDR2 YYNGEE. The CDR3 coding sequence is TGTGCCAGCAGCGTACTCAGGGTGAACACCGGGGAGCTGTTTTTT. Translation: CASSVLRVNTGELFF.

The genes are TRBV5-1 and TRBJ2-5; D is perhaps TRBD2 (5 bases). CDR1 and CDR2 from the germline V gene are SGHRS and YFSETQ. The length of the CDR3 is 15 residues. V lost 0 bases, J lost 0 bases, and 9 bases lay in between. DNA for the CDR3: TGCGCCAGCAGCTTGGGGGCCGGGGACCAAGAGACCCAGTACTTC. Its protein is CASSLGAGDQETQYF.

The chain links TRBV5-1 to TRBJ2-1, with 8 bases that match TRBD1. CDR3 length: 14 amino acids. V shed 4 bases, J shed 9 bases, and the junction held 9 bases outside the gene matches. CDR1 is SGHRS, CDR2 YFSETQ, per germline. In DNA, the CDR3 is TGCGCCAGCAGCGTGGACAGGGTGCAGGGTGAGCAGTTCTTC. This translates into CASSVDRVQGEQFF. Complete variable domain (other parts from reference TRBV5-1 and TRBJ2-1): KAGVTQTPRYLIKTRGQQVTLSCSPISGHRSVSWYQQTPGQGLQFLFEYFSETQRNKGNFPGRFSGRQFSNSRSEMNVSTLELGDSALYLCASSVDRVQGEQFFGPGTRLTVL.

This clone was detected only once. This sequence joins TRBV12-3 or TRBV12-4 and TRBJ2-3, with 7 bases that match TRBD1. Unmatched junction bases numbered 5, after V lost 5 bases and J lost 6 bases. The CDR3 is 13 residues long. DNA for the CDR3: TGTGCCAGCAGTCCAACAGGGGTGGATACGCAGTATTTT. Amino acids: CASSPTGVDTQYF.

The chain couples TRBV3-1 (or the pseudogene TRBV3-2) to TRBJ2-2; 8 bases align to TRBD1. Germline V gives CDR1 LGHDT, CDR2 YNNKEL (reference sequence). With V trimmed by 4 bases and J by 1 base, 2 bases remained unmatched. This CDR3 spans 15 amino acids. As DNA, the CDR3 is TGTGCCAGCAGCCTTGACAGGGGGAACACCGGGGAGCTGTTTTTT. Amino acids: CASSLDRGNTGELFF.

This chain connects TRBV6-1 to TRBJ2-3; the D gene is possibly TRBD2 (5 bases). V lost 0 bases and J lost 3, with 10 bases in between. The germline CDR1 and CDR2 sequences are MNHNS and SASEGT. This CDR3 is built from 15 residues. The CDR3 region has the DNA TGTGCCAGCAGTGAAGCGCTAAGCGGTACAGATACGCAGTATTTT. Translation gives CASSEALSGTDTQYF.

The V gene is TRBV9, the J gene TRBJ1-1; D call uncertain. The CDR3 consists of 13 residues. Trimming took off 4 bases at V and 9 bases at J, with 16 bases between the two ends. Per germline, CDR1 SGDLS and CDR2 YYNGEE. CDR3 nucleotides: TGTGCCAGCAGCCCTTCCCTCCCTGGGCAAGCTTTCTTT. Translation gives CASSPSLPGQAFF. Looking up the rest from reference TRBV9 and TRBJ1-1 gives the full variable domain: DSGVTQTPKHLITATGQRVTLRCSPRSGDLSVYWYQQSLDQGLQFLIQYYNGEERAKGNILERFSAQQFPDLHSELNLSSLELGDSALYFCASSPSLPGQAFFGQGTRLTVV.

This clone appeared a single time. The V and J genes are TRBV7-3 and TRBJ2-3; D unclear. V dropped 1 base and J dropped 2 bases, with 10 bases sitting between them. The CDR3 is made up of 15 amino acids. Per the germline V gene, CDR1 is SGHTA and CDR2 is FQGTGA. The CDR3 reads CASSLSLRFTDTQYF. CDR3 DNA sequence: TGTGCCAGCAGCTTAAGTCTGCGGTTCACAGATACGCAGTATTTT.

The J gene is TRBJ2-3, the V gene TRBV7-9, with D possibly TRBD1 on 6 matching bases. This CDR3 spans 14 amino acids. Germline V gene data show CDR1 as SEHNR and CDR2 as FQNEAQ (reference sequence). With 5 bases removed from V and 2 bases from J, the gap between germline ends came to 11 bases. The CDR3 protein is CASSAQGTTDTQYF. Here the CDR3 DNA reads TGTGCCAGCAGCGCGCAGGGGACCACAGATACGCAGTATTTT. The complete variable domain, with remaining parts taken from reference TRBV7-9 and TRBJ2-3, reads DTGVSQNPRHKITKRGQNVTFRCDPISEHNRLYWYRQTLGQGPEFLTYFQNEAQLEKSRLLSDRFSAERPKGSFSTLEIQRTEQGDSAMYLCASSAQGTTDTQYFGPGTRLTVL.

This chain joins TRBV12-3 or TRBV12-4 and TRBJ2-1; 7 bases are a match to TRBD2. Trimming removed 5 bases from V and 5 bases from J; junction bases left unmatched: 3. CDR3 length equals 13 residues. The CDR3 DNA follows: TGTGCCAGCAGTCCCGGGACTAACAATGAGCAGTTCTTC. It encodes CASSPGTNNEQFF.

The gene calls are TRBV20-1 and TRBJ2-1, with D unclear. With 3 bases removed from V and 10 bases from J, the gap between germline ends came to 10 bases. Germline V CDR1 and CDR2: DFQATT, SNEGSKA (reference sequence). The length of the CDR3 is 11 residues. CDR3 sequence (DNA): TGCAGTGCTAGTGATCTACCCGAGCAGTTCTTC. Amino acid sequence: CSASDLPEQFF.

The CDR3 bases are TGTGCCAGCAGCCCCGGACAGGGGGACTATGGCTACACCTTC. It encodes CASSPGQGDYGYTF. This rearrangement joins TRBV7-6 to TRBJ1-2, with TRBD1 matching 10 bases. The V and J ends lost 5 bases and 3 bases, in that order; junction bases with no gene match: 3. The germline V gene encodes CDR1 SGHVS and CDR2 FNYEAQ. The CDR3 runs 14 residues.

J is TRBJ2-3 and V is TRBV5-6; D possibly corresponds to TRBD2 (6 bases). V dropped 5 bases and J dropped 4 bases, with 14 bases sitting between them. This CDR3 is built from 14 residues. Per the germline V gene, CDR1 is SGHDT and CDR2 is YYEEEE. CDR3 protein: CASSSDGGPDTQYF. CDR3 sequence (DNA): TGTGCCAGCAGTTCCGACGGGGGTCCAGATACGCAGTATTTT.

In this sample, this clone turned up once. The chain is built from TRBV10-2 and TRBJ2-7; the D gene is possibly TRBD2 (6 bases). The CDR3 is 14 amino acids. The V end was cut by 1 base, the J end by 3 bases, with 10 bases between. CDR1 is WSHSY and CDR2 is SAAADI in the germline V gene. The CDR3 here is CASSEWRELYEQYF. DNA for the CDR3: TGCGCCAGCAGTGAGTGGAGGGAGCTCTACGAGCAGTACTTC.